This T cell receptor (beta chain) emerged from a study of T cell responses to AZD1222 COVID-19 vaccine. Whole-study findings and limits: With two AZD1222 doses given, Spike-specific TCR breadth and depth both rose. AZD1222 recipients seropositive at baseline numbered only six or seven. Donors in the cohort were predominantly white British and more often female, and clonal diversity was possibly underestimated. CD4 TCRs linked to vaccination spanned spike, dominating at 160-218 and 743-854.

On this clone: Its target is unknown.

The germline CDR1 and CDR2 sequences are MDHEN and SYDVKM. CDR3 length: 13 residues. The ends lost 6 bases at V and 7 bases at J; junction bases unmatched: 5. TCRdb's copy holds only in-frame clones and misses some; the assay was immunoSEQ multiplex PCR. The sample consists of 150,000 to 200,000 clones, 85% to 95% of them appearing once. The chain combines TRBV28 with TRBJ2-1; the match to TRBD2 covers 8 bases. The TCR comes from an adult in good health. Sequenced material: peripheral blood, taken on day 0 of AZD1222 vaccination. The CDR3 loop is CASRPGGGNEQFF. DNA for the CDR3: TGTGCCAGCAGGCCCGGGGGGGGGAATGAGCAGTTCTTC.